This TCR beta chain came from a study of human T cells and chemical hapten exposure. The CDR3 length is 16 residues. V was pared by 3 bases and J by 1 base, with 13 bases between. Ten or more counts support this clonotype. What it binds is unknown. Described time point: patch test 1, 2 weeks after DPC sensitization. Noted treatment: therapeutic diphenylcyclopropenone sensitization with weekly scalp DPC. Findings and caveats of the study: Donors, who had alopecia, may show an immune response that differs from healthy people's. Expanded TCR sets contained significantly more large CDR3 similarity clusters than controls.

In TCRdb, the RACE reads were re-called with MiXCR into one record per CDR3 protein. The table has about 70,000 distinct CDR3 sequences, around 10% seen once; the top ten hold roughly 3.3%. The chain employs TRBV12-3 or TRBV12-4 and TRBJ1-5; no reliable D call. The starting material was whole blood, obtained in connection with sensitization to the hapten diphenylcyclopropenone (DPC). This receptor was taken from a woman aged 40 to 50 with alopecia areata. Some clones in this sample may be carry-over from other donors' samples. The chain's CDR3 is CASSLTPGFSNQPQHF. CDR3 nucleotides: TGTGCCAGCAGTTTGACCCCAGGATTCAGCAATCAGCCCCAGCATTTT.